This T cell receptor beta chain was recorded in a study of identical twins. Every donor was a healthy Caucasian. MiXCR was run by TCRdb on the 5' RACE reads, yielding one entry per CDR3 protein. Found here are around 250,000 distinct CDR3 sequences, 6.5% of them singletons; the top ten hold roughly 15%. With V trimmed by 4 bases and J by 5 bases, 4 bases remained unmatched. The CDR3 has 14 amino acids. These data were also reused for a study on T cells expressing NK-cell markers. That work states: Seropositivity for HCMV was found in seven of the eight sequenced donors, with one seronegative.

The chain combines TRBV12-3 or TRBV12-4 with TRBJ2-3, with 9 bases matching TRBD2. This TCR came from a woman younger than 30 in good health. Sequenced input: CD8+ T cells sorted from blood. DNA for the CDR3: TGTGCCAGCAGTTACGCTAGCGGGGTAGATACGCAGTATTTT. Translated: CASSYASGVDTQYF.